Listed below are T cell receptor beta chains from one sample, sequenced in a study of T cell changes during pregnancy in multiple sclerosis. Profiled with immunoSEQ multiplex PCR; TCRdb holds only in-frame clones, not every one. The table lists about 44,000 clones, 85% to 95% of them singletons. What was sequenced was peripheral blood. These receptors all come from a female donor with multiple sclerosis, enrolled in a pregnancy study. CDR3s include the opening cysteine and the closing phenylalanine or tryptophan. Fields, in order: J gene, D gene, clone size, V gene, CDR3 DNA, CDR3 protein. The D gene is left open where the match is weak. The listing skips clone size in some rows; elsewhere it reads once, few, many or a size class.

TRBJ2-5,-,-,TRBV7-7,TGTGCCAGCAGCCCTAGGGGGGAGACCCAGTACTTC,CASSPRGETQYF
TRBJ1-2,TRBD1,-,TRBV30,TGTGCCTGGGAGACAGGGGTTGGCTATGGCTACACCTTC,CAWETGVGYGYTF
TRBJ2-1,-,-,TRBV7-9,TGTGCCAGCAGCTTAGCGCTCAATGAGCAGTTCTTC,CASSLALNEQFF
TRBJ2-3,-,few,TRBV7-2,TGTGCCAGCAGGCGGGGCGCAGGGGATACGCAGTATTTT,CASRRGAGDTQYF
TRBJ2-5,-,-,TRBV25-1,TGTGCCAGCACCGCCGGGGGACTCCAGTACTTC,CASTAGGLQYF
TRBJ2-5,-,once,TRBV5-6,TGTGCCAGCAGCTCTACCGGAGTTTGGGAGACCCAGTACTTC,CASSSTGVWETQYF
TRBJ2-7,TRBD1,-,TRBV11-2,TGTGCCAGCAGCCGGGACAGGGGAGGCGAGCAGTACTTC,CASSRDRGGEQYF
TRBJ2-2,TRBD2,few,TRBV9,TGTGCCAGCAGCGTAGGGTCGGGAGGGAACACCGGGGAGCTGTTTTTT,CASSVGSGGNTGELFF
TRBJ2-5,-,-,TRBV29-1,TGCAGCGTTGACAAGGCTTCCCAAGAGACCCAGTACTTC,CSVDKASQETQYF
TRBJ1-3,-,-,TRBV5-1,TGCGCCAGCAGCTCGGACAGCCGCTCTGGAAACACCATATATTTT,CASSSDSRSGNTIYF
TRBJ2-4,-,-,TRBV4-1,TGCGCCAGCAGCAACGGGATAGCCAAAAACATTCAGTACTTC,CASSNGIAKNIQYF
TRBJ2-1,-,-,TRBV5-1,TGCGCCAGCAGCCTGACAGCGGACTCCTTCAATGAGCAGTTCTTC,CASSLTADSFNEQFF
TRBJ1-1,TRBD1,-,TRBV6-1,TGTGCCAGCAGTGAGGTCCCGGGACAGGGGAACACTGAAGCTTTCTTT,CASSEVPGQGNTEAFF
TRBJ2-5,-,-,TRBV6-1,TGTGCCAGCAGTGAGGGGCCTAGCGTAGAGACCCAGTACTTC,CASSEGPSVETQYF
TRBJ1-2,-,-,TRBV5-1,TGCGCCAGCAGCTTTGGCACCAGCGGCTACACCTTC,CASSFGTSGYTF
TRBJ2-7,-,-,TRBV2,TGTGCCAGCAGTCTCGACATTTACGAGCAGTACTTC,CASSLDIYEQYF
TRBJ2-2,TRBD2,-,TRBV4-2,TGTGCCAGCAGCGGACCGGGACTAGCGGGAGGGGGCACCGGGGAGCTGTTTTTT,CASSGPGLAGGGTGELFF
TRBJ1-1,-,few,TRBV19,TGTGCCAGTAGTAAAAGGGACATGAACACTGAAGCTTTCTTT,CASSKRDMNTEAFF
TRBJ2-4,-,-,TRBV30,TGTGCCTGGAGCCGACAGGGAGGTGGCATTCAGTACTTC,CAWSRQGGGIQYF
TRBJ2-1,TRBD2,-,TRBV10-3,TGTGCCATCAGTGAGTCGCAGGGACTAGCGGTAAGCTCCTACAATGAGCAGTTCTTC,CAISESQGLAVSSYNEQFF
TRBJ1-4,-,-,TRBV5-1,TGCGCCAGCAGCGCCAGAGGGGGTATGAATGAAAAACTGTTTTTT,CASSARGGMNEKLFF
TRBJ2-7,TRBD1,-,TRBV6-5,TGTGCCAGCAGTTACCCCGGGACAGCCATCTACGAGCAGTACTTC,CASSYPGTAIYEQYF
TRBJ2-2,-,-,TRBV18,TGTGCCAGCTCACGGACAGAAAAGGCCGGGGAGCTGTTTTTT,CASSRTEKAGELFF
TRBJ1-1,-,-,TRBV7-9,TGTGCCAGCAGCGTAGACAGGAACACTGAAGCTTTCTTT,CASSVDRNTEAFF
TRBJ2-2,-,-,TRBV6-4,TGTGCCAGCTCTTCTGACACCGGGGAGCTGTTTTTT,CASSSDTGELFF